These T cell receptor beta chains were read from a single sample in a study of patients and donors after allogeneic stem cell transplantation. TCRdb itself ran the RT-PCR reads through MiXCR, one entry per CDR3 protein. The sample contains about 90,000 distinct CDR3 sequences, roughly 43% of which appear only once. Sequencing used blood, either unsorted or a sorted T cell fraction (not recorded which). Receptor source: a human donor who was either an allogeneic HSCT recipient or a stem cell or donor lymphocyte infusion donor (not recorded which). It is not recorded whose cells these are; they may come from a transplant donor. Each CDR3 is given with its conserved first and last residue. Clone sizes are given selectively: once, few, many, or a class where the clone is expanded.

clone_size	v_call	j_call	cdr3_aa
-	TRBV12-3/TRBV12-4	TRBJ1-5	CASSLTGFGQPQHF
-	TRBV13	TRBJ1-3	CASSFAYSGNTIYF
-	TRBV6-1	TRBJ1-3	CASSEREANTIYF
few	TRBV29-1	TRBJ1-5	CSVQGVGNQPQHF
-	TRBV15	TRBJ2-7	CATSRELRQGYYEQYF
-	TRBV7-2	TRBJ1-5	CASSLAGTGNNQPQHF
few	TRBV28	TRBJ1-5	CASTKTENQPQHF
-	TRBV7-3	TRBJ1-3	CASSLWGGSGNTIYF
few	TRBV4-3	TRBJ1-2	CASSQQRQGGYGYTF
-	TRBV28	TRBJ1-2	CASSFFRQGTDYGYTF
once	TRBV29-1	TRBJ1-2	CSALRGIYGYTF
-	TRBV6-2/TRBV6-3	TRBJ1-4	CASRRPGGDEKLFF
-	TRBV12-3/TRBV12-4	TRBJ2-1	CASSFRDSSYNEQFF
-	TRBV7-9	TRBJ1-1	CASSLGDRGGTEAFF
-	TRBV7-9	TRBJ1-5	CASSRQFNQPQHF
-	TRBV6-2/TRBV6-3	TRBJ2-4	CASSYGEGYQNIQYF